This T cell receptor beta chain was identified during a study of metastatic and nonmetastatic thyroid tumors. About the study: Repertoires of blood and of tissue (tumor or nodule) from malignant and benign thyroid patients were compared. Study results and caveats: Significantly greater TCR beta diversity was reportedly found in malignant thyroid tumors than in benign nodules (in blood and tumor).

CDR1 and CDR2 (germline): DFQATT, SNEGSKA (reference sequence). CDR3 size: 17 residues. Via MiXCR, TCRdb re-called the PCR reads. The table records about 92,000 clones, more than 13% of them present only once. For this clone: Its antigen is not known. One junction end disagrees with the germline gene, perhaps due to a read error.

Patients had received no treatment of any kind before thyroid surgery. The J gene is TRBJ1-5, the V gene TRBV20-1; 7 nucleotides line up with TRBD1. Specimen: blood. The TCR originated in a female donor with papillary thyroid cancer or a benign thyroid nodule (not recorded which). Some clones in this sample may be carry-over from other donors' samples. For the CDR3, the DNA is TGCAGTGCTAGACAGGGGGTATGGAATAATGGCAATCAGCCACAGCATTTT. Encoded protein: CSARQGVWNNGNQPQHF.